These T cell receptor beta chains were read from a single sample in a study of technical replicates of blood from a few donors. Data came from immunoSEQ multiplex PCR; TCRdb stores just in-frame clones and leaves some out. The sample carries some 74,000 clones, roughly 97% recorded once. Sequencing was done on a sample of T cells isolated from PBMCs. The origin of the receptors is a human donor in good health. CDR3s include the opening cysteine and the closing phenylalanine or tryptophan. The D gene is left open where the match is weak. Where a row states a size, it is once, few, many or the class of an expanded clone; other rows omit it.

abundance: -; j_gene: TRBJ1-1; v_gene: TRBV7-3; d_gene: -; CDR3nt: TGTGCCAGCAGGTCAGGGGTGAACACTGAAGCTTTCTTT; CDR3aa: CASRSGVNTEAFF
abundance: -; j_gene: TRBJ1-4; v_gene: TRBV2; d_gene: -; CDR3nt: TGTGCCAGCAAGGCAGGGTTAACTGAAAAACTGTTTTTT; CDR3aa: CASKAGLTEKLFF
abundance: -; j_gene: TRBJ2-7; v_gene: TRBV5-5; d_gene: -; CDR3nt: TGTGCCAGCAGCTTGGACCCAGGGCCGTTCTACGAGCAGTACTTC; CDR3aa: CASSLDPGPFYEQYF
abundance: -; j_gene: TRBJ2-7; v_gene: TRBV7-6; d_gene: TRBD1; CDR3nt: TGTGCCAGCAGTCCCTCCGGGACAGGGTTTTCCTACGAGCAGTACTTC; CDR3aa: CASSPSGTGFSYEQYF
abundance: few; j_gene: TRBJ1-5; v_gene: TRBV28; d_gene: -; CDR3nt: TGTGCCAGCAGTTTTACATCCCGCTATCAGCCCCAGCATTTT; CDR3aa: CASSFTSRYQPQHF
abundance: -; j_gene: TRBJ2-7; v_gene: TRBV7-3; d_gene: TRBD1; CDR3nt: TGTGCCAGCAGCCGTTCGGACAGGGGGTCCTACGAGCAGTACTTC; CDR3aa: CASSRSDRGSYEQYF
abundance: -; j_gene: TRBJ1-2; v_gene: TRBV29-1; d_gene: TRBD1; CDR3nt: TGCAGCGTTGAAGATCCAGGGGGCGAAGGCTACACCTTC; CDR3aa: CSVEDPGGEGYTF
abundance: once; j_gene: TRBJ1-1; v_gene: TRBV5-4; d_gene: -; CDR3nt: TGTGCCAGCGGGGGCCTTAACACTGAAGCTTTCTTT; CDR3aa: CASGGLNTEAFF
abundance: -; j_gene: TRBJ2-1; v_gene: TRBV5-4; d_gene: TRBD2; CDR3nt: TGTGCCAGCAGCTTGGAAGCGGGAGGTCTAGATGAGCAGTTCTTC; CDR3aa: CASSLEAGGLDEQFF
abundance: -; j_gene: TRBJ2-7; v_gene: TRBV5-4; d_gene: TRBD2; CDR3nt: TGTGCCAGCAGCTTGCTAGCGGGAGGTGGCGAGCAGTACTTC; CDR3aa: CASSLLAGGGEQYF
abundance: -; j_gene: TRBJ2-1; v_gene: TRBV5-1; d_gene: -; CDR3nt: TGCGCCAGCAACCCCTCGGGGGCCTACAATGAGCAGTTCTTC; CDR3aa: CASNPSGAYNEQFF
abundance: -; j_gene: TRBJ2-3; v_gene: TRBV5-1; d_gene: TRBD1; CDR3nt: TGCGCCAGCAGCACCTTTAGCCCCCGGGACAGGAGTACAGATACGCAGTATTTT; CDR3aa: CASSTFSPRDRSTDTQYF
abundance: -; j_gene: TRBJ2-1; v_gene: TRBV9; d_gene: -; CDR3nt: TGTGCCAGCAGCGGGGGAGGTTCCTACAATGAGCAGTTCTTC; CDR3aa: CASSGGGSYNEQFF
abundance: -; j_gene: TRBJ2-5; v_gene: TRBV28; d_gene: -; CDR3nt: TGTGCCAGCAGTTTAGGGGATAGGAGGGAGACCCAGTACTTC; CDR3aa: CASSLGDRRETQYF
abundance: -; j_gene: TRBJ2-1; v_gene: TRBV6-1; d_gene: TRBD2; CDR3nt: TGTGCCAGCAGTGATCGTCCTATGGGGACTAGCGGGAGGGTCGATGAGCAGTTCTTC; CDR3aa: CASSDRPMGTSGRVDEQFF
abundance: -; j_gene: TRBJ1-5; v_gene: TRBV6-1; d_gene: -; CDR3nt: TGTGCCAGCAGTGGAGGGTGGGAGGCCAATCAGCCCCAGCATTTT; CDR3aa: CASSGGWEANQPQHF
abundance: -; j_gene: TRBJ2-7; v_gene: TRBV4-1; d_gene: -; CDR3nt: TGCGCCAGCAGCCAGTATTCCTTCTACGAGCAGTACTTC; CDR3aa: CASSQYSFYEQYF
abundance: -; j_gene: TRBJ2-7; v_gene: TRBV6-6; d_gene: TRBD2; CDR3nt: TGTGCCAGCAGATACGGGGGACTAGCGGGAGGGTACGAGCAGTACTTC; CDR3aa: CASRYGGLAGGYEQYF
abundance: -; j_gene: TRBJ2-7; v_gene: TRBV28; d_gene: TRBD1; CDR3nt: TGTGCCAGCAGTCCCGGACAGGGGAGTACGCAGTACTTC; CDR3aa: CASSPGQGSTQYF
abundance: -; j_gene: TRBJ1-2; v_gene: TRBV28; d_gene: -; CDR3nt: TGTGCCAGCTCGACACGGACAGACTATGGCTACACCTTC; CDR3aa: CASSTRTDYGYTF
abundance: -; j_gene: TRBJ2-2; v_gene: TRBV19; d_gene: -; CDR3nt: TGTGCCAGTAGTGGATTCGGGGTCGGCGGGGAGCTGTTTTTT; CDR3aa: CASSGFGVGGELFF
abundance: -; j_gene: TRBJ1-1; v_gene: TRBV4-2; d_gene: -; CDR3nt: TGTGCCAGCAGCCAGGTCTCTACAGGGATGAACACTGAAGCTTTCTTT; CDR3aa: CASSQVSTGMNTEAFF
abundance: -; j_gene: TRBJ2-7; v_gene: TRBV10-3; d_gene: TRBD1; CDR3nt: TGTGCCATCAGTACCGACAGGGGGCAGGGTGAGCAGTACTTC; CDR3aa: CAISTDRGQGEQYF
abundance: -; j_gene: TRBJ1-1; v_gene: TRBV18; d_gene: -; CDR3nt: TGTGCCAGCTCACCACCTAGCACCGAGAACACTGAAGCTTTCTTT; CDR3aa: CASSPPSTENTEAFF
abundance: -; j_gene: TRBJ1-5; v_gene: TRBV15; d_gene: TRBD1; CDR3nt: TGTGCCACCAGCAGAGGGCGGGACAGGGGACAGCCCCAGCATTTT; CDR3aa: CATSRGRDRGQPQHF
abundance: -; j_gene: TRBJ2-2; v_gene: TRBV9; d_gene: TRBD2; CDR3nt: TGTGCCAGCAGCGTATGGATAGCGGGAGGAATTACCGGGGAGCTGTTTTTT; CDR3aa: CASSVWIAGGITGELFF
abundance: -; j_gene: TRBJ1-4; v_gene: TRBV4-1; d_gene: -; CDR3nt: TGCGCCAGCAGCCACCTGGATCTGGCAGGCGATAATGAAAAACTGTTTTTT; CDR3aa: CASSHLDLAGDNEKLFF
abundance: -; j_gene: TRBJ2-4; v_gene: TRBV5-8; d_gene: TRBD2; CDR3nt: TGTGCCAGCAGCTTGCCAGCGGGAGCCTTTGGGGCCAAAAACATTCAGTACTTC; CDR3aa: CASSLPAGAFGAKNIQYF
abundance: -; j_gene: TRBJ1-5; v_gene: TRBV21-1; d_gene: -; CDR3nt: TGTGCCAGCAGCATTGAAAACAGGGAAGGCAATCAGCCCCAGCATTTT; CDR3aa: CASSIENREGNQPQHF
abundance: -; j_gene: TRBJ1-1; v_gene: TRBV2; d_gene: -; CDR3nt: TGTGCCAGCACGGGGGGGGCGTCTAACACTGAAGCTTTCTTT; CDR3aa: CASTGGASNTEAFF
abundance: -; j_gene: TRBJ1-1; v_gene: TRBV7-9; d_gene: -; CDR3nt: TGTGCCAGCAGCTTAGAGACGGAGTTGAACACTGAAGCTTTCTTT; CDR3aa: CASSLETELNTEAFF
abundance: -; j_gene: TRBJ2-7; v_gene: TRBV9; d_gene: TRBD1; CDR3nt: TGTGCCAGCAGCGCCCAGGACGGACAGGACGCCCGTAAGTACTTC; CDR3aa: CASSAQDGQDARKYF
abundance: -; j_gene: TRBJ2-7; v_gene: TRBV19; d_gene: -; CDR3nt: TGTGCCAGGAGTCCCCCCAGGGATGTAATCGAGCAGTACTTC; CDR3aa: CARSPPRDVIEQYF
abundance: few; j_gene: TRBJ2-2; v_gene: TRBV11-2; d_gene: TRBD1; CDR3nt: TGTGCCAGCAGCCCCGGGACAGTAAAGAACACCGGGGAGCTGTTTTTT; CDR3aa: CASSPGTVKNTGELFF
abundance: -; j_gene: TRBJ1-2; v_gene: TRBV13; d_gene: TRBD1; CDR3nt: TGTGCCAGCAGCACCTACAGGGGGACCGACGGCTACACCTTC; CDR3aa: CASSTYRGTDGYTF
abundance: -; j_gene: TRBJ1-4; v_gene: TRBV5-6; d_gene: -; CDR3nt: TGTGCCAGCAGCTTCACTGGAGATGAAAAACTGTTTTTT; CDR3aa: CASSFTGDEKLFF
abundance: -; j_gene: TRBJ2-7; v_gene: TRBV4-1; d_gene: TRBD1; CDR3nt: TGCGCCAGCAGCCACACCTTACGGGACAGGGCCCTAAACTACGAGCAGTACTTC; CDR3aa: CASSHTLRDRALNYEQYF
abundance: -; j_gene: TRBJ2-1; v_gene: TRBV28; d_gene: TRBD2; CDR3nt: TGTGCCAGCCTTCCGGGACTAGCGGGATCCAATGAGCAGTTCTTC; CDR3aa: CASLPGLAGSNEQFF
abundance: -; j_gene: TRBJ1-2; v_gene: TRBV2; d_gene: -; CDR3nt: TGTGCCAGCAGTGAGAGGCGAGTCTATGGCTACACCTTC; CDR3aa: CASSERRVYGYTF
abundance: -; j_gene: TRBJ2-7; v_gene: TRBV19; d_gene: -; CDR3nt: TGTGCCAGTACCTATGGGGAGGAGCAGTACTTC; CDR3aa: CASTYGEEQYF
abundance: once; j_gene: TRBJ2-1; v_gene: TRBV5-4; d_gene: -; CDR3nt: TGTGCCAGCAGTTTTGACGGGAGTAGCCCCTACAATGAGCAGTTCTTC; CDR3aa: CASSFDGSSPYNEQFF
abundance: -; j_gene: TRBJ2-7; v_gene: TRBV6-1; d_gene: -; CDR3nt: TGTGCCAGCAGTGGCCCAGTCTCCTACGAGCAGTACTTC; CDR3aa: CASSGPVSYEQYF
abundance: -; j_gene: TRBJ2-7; v_gene: TRBV7-8; d_gene: TRBD1; CDR3nt: TGTGCCAGCAGCTTATCGCCCCGACAGGGATTATTTCGCGAGCAGTACTTC; CDR3aa: CASSLSPRQGLFREQYF
abundance: -; j_gene: TRBJ2-5; v_gene: TRBV5-8; d_gene: TRBD2; CDR3nt: TGTGCCAGCAGTCGAAGTTTTAGCGGGAGGGGAAAGACCCAGTACTTC; CDR3aa: CASSRSFSGRGKTQYF
abundance: -; j_gene: TRBJ1-5; v_gene: TRBV4-3; d_gene: -; CDR3nt: TGCGCCAGCAGCCAATATATTAGCAATCAGCCCCAGCATTTT; CDR3aa: CASSQYISNQPQHF
abundance: -; j_gene: TRBJ1-5; v_gene: TRBV28; d_gene: -; CDR3nt: TGTGCCAGCAGTTTTAGTAATCAGCCCCAGCATTTT; CDR3aa: CASSFSNQPQHF
abundance: -; j_gene: TRBJ1-1; v_gene: TRBV23-1; d_gene: TRBD1; CDR3nt: TGCGCCAGCAGTCTCCCCGACAGGGGGAGCACTGAAGCTTTCTTT; CDR3aa: CASSLPDRGSTEAFF
abundance: -; j_gene: TRBJ2-7; v_gene: TRBV7-3; d_gene: TRBD1; CDR3nt: TGTGCCAGCAGCTTGAACAGGGGCGAGCAGTACTTC; CDR3aa: CASSLNRGEQYF
abundance: -; j_gene: TRBJ1-1; v_gene: TRBV30; d_gene: TRBD1; CDR3nt: TGTGCCTGGTCCAGGGGGATGAACACTGAAGCTTTCTTT; CDR3aa: CAWSRGMNTEAFF
abundance: -; j_gene: TRBJ2-2; v_gene: TRBV30; d_gene: -; CDR3nt: TGTGCCTGGAGTGTAGGAGGAGGGGAGCTGTTTTTT; CDR3aa: CAWSVGGGELFF
abundance: -; j_gene: TRBJ2-1; v_gene: TRBV27; d_gene: -; CDR3nt: TGTGCCAGCAGTTTATCGAGTCTAGCAGCCTACAATGAGCAGTTCTTC; CDR3aa: CASSLSSLAAYNEQFF
abundance: -; j_gene: TRBJ2-7; v_gene: TRBV2; d_gene: TRBD1; CDR3nt: TGTGCCAGCAGGGAGACAGGGTTCGAGCAGTACTTC; CDR3aa: CASRETGFEQYF
abundance: -; j_gene: TRBJ2-1; v_gene: TRBV4-2; d_gene: TRBD2; CDR3nt: TGTGCCAGCAGCCAAGATAAGGCTAGCGGGAGATATACCTACAATGAGCAGTTCTTC; CDR3aa: CASSQDKASGRYTYNEQFF
abundance: -; j_gene: TRBJ2-1; v_gene: TRBV4-3; d_gene: TRBD2; CDR3nt: TGCGCCACTGGACTAGTAGGAGCCAATGAGCAGTTCTTC; CDR3aa: CATGLVGANEQFF
abundance: -; j_gene: TRBJ2-5; v_gene: TRBV7-9; d_gene: -; CDR3nt: TGTGCCAGCAGCTTTAGCTCACTGGACAATCAAGAGACCCAGTACTTC; CDR3aa: CASSFSSLDNQETQYF